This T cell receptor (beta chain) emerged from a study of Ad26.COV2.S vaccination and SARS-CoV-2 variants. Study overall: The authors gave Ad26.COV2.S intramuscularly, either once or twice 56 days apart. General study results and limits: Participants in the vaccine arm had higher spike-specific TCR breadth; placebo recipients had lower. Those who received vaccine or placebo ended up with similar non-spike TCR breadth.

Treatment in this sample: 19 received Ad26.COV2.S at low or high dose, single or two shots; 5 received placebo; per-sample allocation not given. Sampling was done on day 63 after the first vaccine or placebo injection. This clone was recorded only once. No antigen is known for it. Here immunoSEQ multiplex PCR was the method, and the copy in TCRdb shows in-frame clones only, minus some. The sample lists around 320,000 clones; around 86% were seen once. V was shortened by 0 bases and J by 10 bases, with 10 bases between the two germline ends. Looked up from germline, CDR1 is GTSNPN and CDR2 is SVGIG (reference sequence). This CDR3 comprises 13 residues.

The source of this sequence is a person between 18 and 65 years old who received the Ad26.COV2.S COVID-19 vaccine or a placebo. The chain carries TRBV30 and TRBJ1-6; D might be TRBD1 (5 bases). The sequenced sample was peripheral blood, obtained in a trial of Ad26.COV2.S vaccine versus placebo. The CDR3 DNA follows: TGTGCCTGGAGTGTGAGGGGCGGATCACCCCTCCACTTT. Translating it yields CAWSVRGGSPLHF.